This TCR beta chain originates from a study of cytomegalovirus exposure and HLA in healthy donors. Study conclusions and caveats: The investigators catalogued 160 or so TCR beta chains as cytomegalovirus-associated. A subsequent analysis found that TCR clusters from the first cohort also tended to co-occur in the 120 or so validation repertoires, with less than 95% of cluster scores above 0. As was reported, the classifier diagnosed cytomegalovirus status with high specificity and sensitivity. Whilst most TCR sequences proved rare, a subset of public TCRs occurred across many donors.

V gave up 3 bases and J gave up 3 bases, with 17 bases separating them. Germline lookup yields CDR1 GTSNPN and CDR2 SVGIG (reference sequence). CDR3 length: 15 amino acids. With regard to this clone: What it recognizes is unknown.

Generated by immunoSEQ multiplex PCR, the TCRdb table keeps only in-frame clones and is missing some. The data contain roughly 70,000 clones, around 96% of them singletons. The sequencing input was PBMCs. This rearrangement joins TRBV30 to TRBJ1-2; weak D call: TRBD1 (5 bases). This clonotype was sampled from a man between 18 and 29 years old in good health and CMV-seronegative. CDR3 bases: TGTGCCTGGAGCCATCCGAGCACAGGATACTATGGCTACACCTTC. This encodes CAWSHPSTGYYGYTF.